The clone carrying this T cell receptor (beta chain) was seen once. Its antigen is unknown. TCRdb passed the 5' RACE reads through MiXCR, listing each CDR3 protein once. The profile shows about 190,000 distinct CDR3 sequences, around 25% of them singletons. This sample was taken from a study of T-cell memory formation after mild COVID-19. Broader study findings: Pre-infection memory contained some responding clones, which suggested that cross-reactive memory had joined. Most CD4+ clones that shrank were in CM and EM, while CD8+ ones turned up in EMRA.

This CDR3 comprises 13 residues. V was pared by 3 bases and J by 8 bases, with 11 bases between. Germline V lookup: CDR1 SEHNR, CDR2 FQNEAQ (reference sequence). This chain joins TRBV7-9 and TRBJ2-1, with D possibly being TRBD2 (5 bases). The sequencing input was PBMCs or a T cell subset sorted from them (not recorded which). This TCR was sampled from an adult woman who had mild COVID-19 (a few samples of this study predate the infection). Cell type and time point are not known. The CDR3 here is CASSFPSWHEQFF. CDR3 nucleotide sequence: TGTGCCAGCAGCTTCCCTAGCTGGCATGAGCAGTTCTTC.